The 22 T cell receptor beta chains in this list originate from one sample, sequenced in a study of early T cells in non-severe SARS-CoV-2 infection. TCRdb called the 5' RACE reads again in MiXCR, with one record for every CDR3 protein. The sample consists of more than 80,000 distinct CDR3 sequences, 13% to 15% of them appearing once. The material sequenced was whole blood. The receptors were gathered from an adult who was a healthcare worker with PCR-confirmed SARS-CoV-2 infection or an uninfected control (not recorded which).

This clonotype was observed a handful of times. The chain couples TRBV2 to TRBJ2-5; a weak D match, TRBD1 (5 bases). V dropped 3 bases and J dropped 2 bases, with 7 bases sitting between them. The CDR3 is 13 amino acids. In germline, CDR1 is SNHLY, CDR2 FYNNEI. CDR3 protein: CASSEGQQETQYF. The CDR3 DNA reads TGTGCCAGCAGTGAGGGGCAACAAGAGACCCAGTACTTC.

V is TRBV11-3 and J is TRBJ2-2; perhaps TRBD2 as D (6 bases). Germline CDR1 is SGHNT and CDR2 is YENEEA. With 3 bases removed from V and 3 bases from J, the gap between germline ends came to 14 bases. This CDR3 is built from 16 residues. Here the CDR3 DNA reads TGTGCCAGCAGCTTCGGGGGTACAGTGCACACCGGGGAGCTGTTTTTT. Amino acids: CASSFGGTVHTGELFF.

The chain couples TRBV28 to TRBJ2-4; TRBD1 agrees at 10 bases. The CDR3 length is 16 residues. Trimming cost V 2 bases and J 4 bases; bases outside gene matches: 5. The germline V gene has CDR1 MDHEN and CDR2 SYDVKM. In nucleotides, the CDR3 is TGTGCCAGCAGTTTAGAGGGACAGGGGAGTAAAAACATTCAGTACTTC. It encodes CASSLEGQGSKNIQYF.

This clonotype was counted a few times. The genes are TRBV18 and TRBJ1-1; D unresolved. CDR1 KGHSH and CDR2 LQKENI come from the germline V gene. Trimming stripped 1 base from V and 7 bases from J, with 10 bases between. This CDR3 comprises 13 residues. CDR3 DNA: TGTGCCAGCTCACCACGGCCCCAGGATGAAGCTTTCTTT. Its translation: CASSPRPQDEAFF.

This clonotype was seen only a few times. The J gene is TRBJ2-3, the V gene TRBV6-6; 12 bases match TRBD2. V lost 6 bases, J lost 3 bases, and 4 bases stayed unmatched. The CDR3 contains 15 residues. CDR1 is MNHNY, CDR2 SVGAGI, per germline (reference sequence). The CDR3 region has the DNA TGTGCCAGCAGCACCGGGACTAGCGGGACAGATACGCAGTATTTT. This encodes CASSTGTSGTDTQYF.

This clonotype was seen a few times. J is TRBJ2-3 and V is TRBV12-5; 11 bases are a match to TRBD2. The CDR3 sequence is 16 residues long. The V and J ends lost 5 bases and 4 bases, in that order; junction bases with no gene match: 8. Looked up from germline, CDR1 is LGHNT and CDR2 is FRNRAP. CDR3 loop: CASGDTSGSSPDTQYF. The CDR3, as DNA: TGTGCTAGTGGTGATACTAGCGGGAGCTCCCCAGATACGCAGTATTTT. Drawing the rest from reference TRBV12-5 and TRBJ2-3, the complete variable domain is DARVTQTPRHKVTEMGQEVTMRCQPILGHNTVFWYRQTMMQGLELLAYFRNRAPLDDSGMPKDRFSAEMPDATLATLKIQPSEPRDSAVYFCASGDTSGSSPDTQYFGPGTRLTVL.

V usage is TRBV7-9 and J usage is TRBJ2-3; tentative D call: TRBD2 (5 bases). V was cut by 3 bases and J by 2 bases, with 15 bases left in between. CDR1 and CDR2 (germline): SEHNR, FQNEAQ (reference sequence). The CDR3 consists of 16 residues. DNA for the CDR3: TGTGCCAGCAGCTTTGTAAGGGAGATCCACACAGATACGCAGTATTTT. As protein: CASSFVREIHTDTQYF.

V usage is TRBV6-6 and J usage is TRBJ2-7; 7 positions match TRBD2. CDR3 length equals 15 residues. The germline CDR1 and CDR2 sequences are MNHNY and SVGAGI (reference sequence). The trim removed 3 bases at V and 8 bases at J, leaving 13 bases unmatched. CDR3 in amino acids: CASSYLVRERGQQYF. Written as DNA, the CDR3 is TGTGCCAGCAGTTATTTGGTGCGGGAGCGGGGCCAGCAGTACTTC.

J is TRBJ2-1 and V is TRBV20-1; D gene uncertain. The CDR3 totals 12 residues. The V gene lost 1 base and the J gene lost 10 bases, with 11 bases spanning the gap. Germline-derived CDR1 and CDR2 are DFQATT and SNEGSKA (reference sequence). The CDR3 sequence is CSARGPTEEQFF. The CDR3 DNA follows: TGCAGTGCTAGAGGCCCTACGGAAGAGCAGTTCTTC.

Only a few counts were recorded for this clonotype. DNA of the CDR3: TGTGCCAGCAGCCCCCGCGGGCTGACAACCTTAGAGACCCAGTACTTC. It specifies CASSPRGLTTLETQYF. The J gene is TRBJ2-5, the V gene TRBV7-9; D is possibly TRBD2 (5 bases). The CDR3 loop spans 16 amino acids. The germline V gene has CDR1 SEHNR and CDR2 FQNEAQ (reference sequence). Trimming took 5 bases from V and 4 from J, leaving 20 bases between them.

In its sample, this clonotype was seen a few times. V usage is TRBV9 and J usage is TRBJ2-7, with D unresolved. The germline V and J ends were trimmed by 0 bases and 8 bases, with 9 bases remaining between them. CDR3 length equals 12 residues. Per the germline V gene, CDR1 is SGDLS and CDR2 is YYNGEE. The CDR3: CASSVDRGKQYF. The CDR3 DNA reads TGTGCCAGCAGCGTAGACCGAGGAAAGCAGTACTTC.

The rearrangement joins TRBV4-1 to TRBJ2-2; no definite D call. Germline CDR1 reads MGHRA; CDR2 reads YSYEKL. The CDR3 has 13 amino acids. V was shortened by 1 base and J by 5 bases, with 5 bases between the two germline ends. In nucleotides, the CDR3 is TGCGCCAGCAGCCAAGGTGTTACCGGGGAGCTGTTTTTT. It translates to CASSQGVTGELFF.

In this sample, this clonotype turned up a few times. The rearrangement joins TRBV28 to TRBJ2-5; 9 bases line up with TRBD2. The CDR3 totals 14 residues. Germline loops: CDR1 MDHEN, CDR2 SYDVKM. Trimming at V came to 2 bases and at J to 3 bases, leaving 1 base not matched to a gene. DNA of the CDR3: TGTGCCAGCAGTTTACCTAGCGGGGAAGAGACCCAGTACTTC. It encodes CASSLPSGEETQYF.

In its sample, this clonotype was seen a few times. The CDR3 loop is CSVYNRAGYGYTF. The CDR3 DNA reads as TGCAGCGTCTACAACCGGGCCGGCTATGGCTACACCTTC. The chain carries TRBV29-1 and TRBJ1-2; the D is unclear. This CDR3 spans 13 amino acids. Looked up from germline, CDR1 is SQVTM and CDR2 is ANQGSEA. Trimming cost V 6 bases and J 4 bases, with 15 bases left between them. Supplemented by reference TRBV29-1 and TRBJ1-2, the full variable domain reads SAVISQKPSRDICQRGTSLTIQCQVDSQVTMMFWYRQQPGQSLTLIATANQGSEATYESGFVIDKFPISRPNLTFSTLTVSNMSPEDSSIYLCSVYNRAGYGYTFGSGTRLTVV.

V usage is TRBV7-9 and J usage is TRBJ2-1; TRBD2 agrees at 11 bases. CDR3 size: 16 residues. The germline CDR1 and CDR2 sequences are SEHNR and FQNEAQ (reference sequence). With 1 base clipped from V and 6 bases from J, the junction kept 5 bases outside the gene matches. CDR3 region: CASSLVLAGVLNEQFF. The CDR3 region has the DNA TGTGCCAGCAGCTTAGTACTAGCGGGAGTCCTCAATGAGCAGTTCTTC.

This clonotype was seen a handful of times. The CDR3 region has the DNA TGTGCCAGCAGCCTTCTAGCGGGCTCCTACAATGAGCAGTTCTTC. It codes for CASSLLAGSYNEQFF. The rearrangement links TRBV11-3 to TRBJ2-1, with TRBD2 matching 8 bases. Trimming cost V 5 bases and J 0 bases; bases outside gene matches: 3. The germline V gene has CDR1 SGHNT and CDR2 YENEEA. CDR3 length: 15 amino acids.

This chain connects TRBV4-2 to TRBJ2-7; 8 nucleotides match TRBD1. The germline gives CDR1 LGHNA, CDR2 YNFKEQ. The CDR3 totals 17 residues. V was pared by 2 bases and J by 2 bases, with 11 bases of the junction left unmatched. Here the CDR3 DNA reads TGTGCCAGCAGCCAAAGTTACACTAACAGGGGGGCCTACGAGCAGTACTTC. It specifies CASSQSYTNRGAYEQYF.

A few counts support this clonotype. This rearrangement joins TRBV12-3 or TRBV12-4 to TRBJ1-2; the match to TRBD1 covers 8 bases. CDR3 size: 15 residues. V gave up 5 bases and J gave up 4 bases; unmatched junction bases: 9. The CDR3, as DNA: TGTGCCAGCAGTCCCGGACAGGGCAAGGGCTATGGCTACACCTTC. This sequence encodes CASSPGQGKGYGYTF.

For this clonotype: It may be a read error: a sequence one base away is much more abundant. The chain is built from TRBV4-2 and TRBJ2-1; 7 positions match TRBD1. The CDR3 contains 16 residues. Germline CDR1 and CDR2: LGHNA and YNFKEQ. This chain's CDR3 is CASRQETGISYNEQFF. CDR3 DNA sequence: TGTGCCAGCAGGCAAGAGACAGGGATATCCTACAATGAGCAGTTCTTC.

This clonotype was picked up a small number of times. The J gene is TRBJ2-1, the V gene TRBV29-1; 8 bases agree with TRBD2. The germline V gene has CDR1 SQVTM and CDR2 ANQGSEA. Germline trimming cut 6 bases from V and 9 bases from J; bases unmatched to any gene: 13. CDR3 size: 14 residues. This CDR3 reads CSVQTGTRYREQFF. CDR3 DNA sequence: TGCAGCGTCCAAACCGGGACTAGATATCGTGAGCAGTTCTTC.

This clonotype showed up just a few times. The chain employs TRBV7-9 and TRBJ2-7, with D maybe TRBD2 (7 bases). V was shortened by 6 bases and J by 0 bases, with 18 bases between the two germline ends. The CDR3 runs 16 residues. From germline, CDR1 is SEHNR and CDR2 FQNEAQ (reference sequence). CDR3 amino acids: CASRGRGGDSSYEQYF. In DNA form, the CDR3 reads TGTGCCAGCAGGGGACGCGGGGGCGATAGCTCCTACGAGCAGTACTTC.

The gene calls are TRBV6-6 and TRBJ2-5; tentative D call: TRBD2 (6 bases). V was pared by 6 bases and J by 1 base, with 15 bases between. The CDR3 covers 15 residues. Germline-derived CDR1 and CDR2 are MNHNY and SVGAGI (reference sequence). Here the CDR3 reads CASSYLWGGQETQYF. The CDR3 region has the DNA TGTGCCAGCAGCTACCTATGGGGAGGCCAAGAGACCCAGTACTTC.